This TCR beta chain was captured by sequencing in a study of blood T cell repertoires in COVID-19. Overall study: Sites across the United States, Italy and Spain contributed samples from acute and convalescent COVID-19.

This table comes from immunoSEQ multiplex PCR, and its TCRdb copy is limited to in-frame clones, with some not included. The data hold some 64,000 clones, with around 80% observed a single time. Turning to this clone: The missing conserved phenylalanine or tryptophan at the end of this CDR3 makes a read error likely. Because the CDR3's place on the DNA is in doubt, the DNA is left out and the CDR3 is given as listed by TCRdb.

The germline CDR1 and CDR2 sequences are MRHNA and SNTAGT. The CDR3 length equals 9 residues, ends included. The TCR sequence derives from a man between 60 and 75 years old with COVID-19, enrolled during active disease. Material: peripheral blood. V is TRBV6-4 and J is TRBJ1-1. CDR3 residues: CASRRTVRC.